Below, one T cell receptor (beta chain) is given with its context. Antigen specificity is unknown. The record originates from a study of beta chain features in type 1 diabetes. Study context: The examined sorted cells totaled 85 million to 120 million across samples. Whole-study results and caveats: Type 1 diabetes patients showed a moderate but significant shortening of TCRB CDR3s in all four CD4+ subsets. Over-representation of high TCR-expressing cells was a possible consequence of cDNA sequencing. For patients, the naive, central memory and Treg TCRB repertoires appeared more alike than for healthy donors.

The isolated RNA, all of it, was reverse transcribed, so expressed TCRB transcripts were what got sequenced. TCRdb keeps only in-frame clones here, not all; method: immunoSEQ multiplex PCR. This repertoire shows some 48,000 clones, around 45% found once; its top ten account for 0.13%. CD4+ cells of the naive, central memory, regulatory and stem cell-like memory types were sorted via CD45RO/CCR7/CD25/CD127/CD95/CD27. V dropped 1 base and J dropped 4; count of bases not matched to a gene: 5. The CDR3 runs to 15 residues. The germline V gene has CDR1 SGHKS and CDR2 YYEKEE (reference sequence). Material: stem cell memory CD4+ T cells from blood. This TCR was recovered from a man in his thirties or forties with type 1 diabetes. The chain is built from TRBV5-5 and TRBJ2-1, with 7 bases matching TRBD2. The CDR3: CASSLILAFYNEQFF. The CDR3 region has the DNA TGTGCCAGCAGCTTGATACTAGCGTTTTACAATGAGCAGTTCTTC.